Each of the 26 T cell receptor beta chains below was sequenced from the same sample in a study of spatial heterogeneity in lung cancer. In TCRdb, the 5' RACE reads were re-called with MiXCR into one record per CDR3 protein. The sample consists of 45,000 to 65,000 distinct CDR3 sequences, approximately 7% of them appearing once. Time point given: sample taken at primary tumor resection. Whole RNA from tumor, nontumor lung or frozen PBMC was sequenced unsorted. The sequencing here drew on PBMCs, taken at surgery. Receptors originate from a female donor with early-stage non-small cell lung cancer.

The sample holds many counts of this clonotype. The CDR3 DNA is TGCGCCAGCAGTGACCGGGGGCGCTTTACCGGGGAGCTGTTTTTT. Protein: CASSDRGRFTGELFF. The chain joins TRBV10-1 to TRBJ2-2; D tentatively fits TRBD1 or TRBD2 (6 bases each). The ends were cut back, 3 bases at V and 5 bases at J, with 13 bases in the middle. This CDR3 region has 15 residues. Germline lookup yields CDR1 WNHNN and CDR2 SYGVQD (reference sequence).

This clonotype was detected ten times or more. The chain joins TRBV3-1 to TRBJ2-5; weak D call: TRBD2 (7 bases). CDR3 length: 15 amino acids. Germline values: CDR1 LGHDT, CDR2 YNNKEL (reference sequence). The ends were cut back, 4 bases at V and 2 bases at J, with 14 bases in the middle. CDR3 nucleotide sequence: TGTGCCAGCAGCCTCCCGGGGGGCGGGCAAGAGACCCAGTACTTC. Residues: CASSLPGGGQETQYF.

The CDR3 sequence: CASSLGGGAVETQYF. CDR3 in DNA: TGTGCCAGCAGCTTAGGAGGTGGCGCGGTAGAGACCCAGTACTTC. The rearrangement links TRBV7-7 to TRBJ2-5, with unresolved D. V was pared by 1 base and J by 4 bases, with 13 bases between. The CDR3 runs 15 residues. Germline CDR1 SSHAT, CDR2 FNYEAQ (reference sequence).

Of note for this clonotype: Just one base apart from a much larger clone, this may be a read error. The rearrangement joins TRBV27 to TRBJ2-1; tentatively, D is TRBD1 (5 bases). In germline, CDR1 is MNHEY, CDR2 SMNVEV (reference sequence). CDR3 length equals 13 residues. The V end was cut by 3 bases, the J end by 7 bases, with 10 bases between. The DNA for the CDR3 is TGTGCCAGCAGTTTCGCAGGGATTAATGAGCAGTTCTTC. As protein: CASSFAGINEQFF.

This clonotype was picked up many times. The chain is built from TRBV19 and TRBJ2-1, with D possibly TRBD1 on 6 matching bases. CDR1 is LNHDA and CDR2 is SQIVND in the germline V gene (reference sequence). The CDR3 sequence is 13 residues long. Trimming removed 5 bases from V and 14 bases from J, with 19 bases in between. This CDR3 is CASSPSGGRVKFF. As DNA, the CDR3 is TGTGCCAGTAGTCCCAGTGGGGGCAGGGTTAAGTTCTTC.

This clonotype was picked up many times. The chain links TRBV2 to TRBJ2-2; D is perhaps TRBD1 or TRBD2 (5 bases each). The CDR3 loop spans 14 amino acids. Trimming cost V 4 bases and J 3 bases, with 9 bases left between them. Germline values: CDR1 SNHLY, CDR2 FYNNEI. The CDR3 DNA reads as TGTGCCAGCAGTGCCCAGGGACACACCGGGGAGCTGTTTTTT. It is translated as CASSAQGHTGELFF.

The sample holds a few counts of this clonotype. The V gene is TRBV29-1, the J gene TRBJ2-1; TRBD2 might be the D (7 bases). The V end was cut by 4 bases, the J end by 6 bases, with 13 bases between. This CDR3 is built from 13 residues. Germline V CDR1 and CDR2: SQVTM, ANQGSEA. CDR3 in DNA: TGCAGCGTTGGGGGGGGGGCCCCCAATGAGCAGTTCTTC. This gives the protein CSVGGGAPNEQFF.

In its sample, this clonotype was seen many times. V is TRBV29-1 and J is TRBJ2-5; maybe TRBD1 (6 bases). CDR3 length equals 12 residues. V was trimmed by 6 bases and J by 0 bases, leaving 8 bases between them. Germline CDR1 and CDR2: SQVTM and ANQGSEA. The CDR3 coding sequence is TGCAGCGTGAGGACAGACCAAGAGACCCAGTACTTC. It is translated as CSVRTDQETQYF. Full variable domain (outside the CDR3, taken from reference TRBV29-1 and TRBJ2-5): SAVISQKPSRDICQRGTSLTIQCQVDSQVTMMFWYRQQPGQSLTLIATANQGSEATYESGFVIDKFPISRPNLTFSTLTVSNMSPEDSSIYLCSVRTDQETQYFGPGTRLLVL.

This clonotype was observed at least ten times. The chain has TRBV20-1 and TRBJ2-7; 10 bases are a match to TRBD1. V lost 2 bases to trimming and J lost 2 bases; unmatched junction nucleotides: 3. CDR3 length: 14 amino acids. Germline V gene lookup returns CDR1 DFQATT and CDR2 SNEGSKA (reference sequence). This chain's CDR3 is CSARPGTGAYEQYF. The CDR3 DNA reads TGCAGTGCTAGACCCGGGACAGGGGCCTACGAGCAGTACTTC.

The gene calls are TRBV7-3 and TRBJ1-6; D call uncertain. Trimming left V 8 bases short and J 6 bases short, with 2 bases between. This CDR3 is built from 10 residues. Germline CDR1 reads SGHTA; CDR2 reads FQGTGA. CDR3 nucleotides: TGTGCCAGCGCTAATTCACCCCTCCACTTT. Translation: CASANSPLHF.

This clonotype was counted at least ten times. This chain links TRBV16 with TRBJ1-3; D is perhaps TRBD1 (6 bases). The germline CDR1 and CDR2 sequences are KGHSY and FQNENV. CDR3 length: 14 residues. The V end was cut by 3 bases, the J end by 3 bases, with 9 bases between. CDR3 loop: CASSQQTGGNTIYF. For the CDR3, the DNA is TGTGCCAGCAGCCAGCAGACAGGTGGAAACACCATATATTTT.

This clonotype was recorded many times. The rearrangement uses TRBV30 and TRBJ2-5; 9 bases map to TRBD2. With 1 base clipped from V and 6 bases from J, the junction kept 6 bases outside the gene matches. This CDR3 comprises 14 residues. Germline loops: CDR1 GTSNPN, CDR2 SVGIG (reference sequence). DNA for the CDR3: TGTGCCTGGAGTGATCTAGCGGGGACAAAGACCCAGTACTTC. It encodes CAWSDLAGTKTQYF.

This clonotype was observed many times. The chain joins TRBV20-1 to TRBJ2-1; D is perhaps TRBD2 (5 bases). The CDR3 spans 11 residues. The V gene lost 6 bases and the J gene lost 9 bases, with 12 bases spanning the gap. Germline values: CDR1 DFQATT, CDR2 SNEGSKA (reference sequence). The CDR3 nucleotides read TGCAGTGCCCAAAGCGGAATTGAGCAGTTCTTC. Amino acids: CSAQSGIEQFF.

In its sample, this clonotype was seen many times. The genes are TRBV28 and TRBJ2-3; D unresolved. Trimming cost V 5 bases and J 4 bases, with 7 bases left between them. The CDR3 is 12 amino acids. CDR1 MDHEN and CDR2 SYDVKM come from the germline V gene. In DNA form, the CDR3 reads TGTGCCAGCAGTGTTATAGCAGATACGCAGTATTTT. It encodes CASSVIADTQYF.

This clonotype has just a few counts. The chain links TRBV27 to TRBJ1-2; D remains ambiguous. Germline lookup yields CDR1 MNHEY and CDR2 SMNVEV (reference sequence). This CDR3 is built from 13 residues. Trimming removed 2 bases at V and 3 bases at J, with 7 bases between. CDR3 residues: CASSLTQHYGYTF. The CDR3 DNA reads as TGTGCCAGCAGTTTAACACAGCACTATGGCTACACCTTC.

This clonotype was picked up many times. V is TRBV29-1 and J is TRBJ2-7, with 8 bases aligning to TRBD1. The CDR3 covers 16 residues. Germline loops: CDR1 SQVTM, CDR2 ANQGSEA. With 2 bases clipped from V and 2 bases from J, the junction kept 11 bases outside the gene matches. CDR3 bases: TGCAGCGTTGAATCAGGGGGCAACAGGATACCCTACGAGCAGTACTTC. Translation: CSVESGGNRIPYEQYF.

This clonotype has a handful of counts. CDR3: CSAHSDRAGGEQYF. CDR3 nucleotide sequence: TGCAGTGCTCACAGCGACAGGGCCGGGGGCGAGCAGTACTTC. The chain combines TRBV20-1 with TRBJ2-7; TRBD1 is a possible D gene (7 bases). V lost 5 bases and J 6 bases, leaving 20 bases between the germline ends. The CDR3 contains 14 residues. Germline CDR1 DFQATT, CDR2 SNEGSKA (reference sequence).

This clonotype was counted many times. The gene calls are TRBV5-1 and TRBJ2-1; 8 bases line up with TRBD2. Germline V gives CDR1 SGHRS, CDR2 YFSETQ. This CDR3 comprises 14 residues. Trimming at V came to 6 bases and at J to 7 bases, leaving 9 bases not matched to a gene. CDR3 sequence reads: CASTDMAGGNEQFF. CDR3 DNA sequence: TGCGCCAGCACGGACATGGCGGGGGGAAATGAGCAGTTCTTC. Supplemented by reference TRBV5-1 and TRBJ2-1, the full variable domain reads KAGVTQTPRYLIKTRGQQVTLSCSPISGHRSVSWYQQTPGQGLQFLFEYFSETQRNKGNFPGRFSGRQFSNSRSEMNVSTLELGDSALYLCASTDMAGGNEQFFGPGTRLTVL.

This chain uses TRBV19 with TRBJ1-3; no definite D call. Germline V CDR1 and CDR2: LNHDA, SQIVND (reference sequence). The CDR3 is 14 residues long. V lost 5 bases, J lost 1 base, and 9 bases lay in between. The CDR3 nucleotides are TGTGCCAGTAGTTTGCCACCTTCTGGAAACACCATATATTTT. It codes for CASSLPPSGNTIYF.

Ten or more counts support this clonotype. The chain is built from TRBV15 and TRBJ2-5; 9 nucleotides line up with TRBD1. This CDR3 is built from 16 residues. Germline CDR1 and CDR2: LNHNV and YYDKDF (reference sequence). V lost 1 base and J lost 3; bases outside the gene matches: 6. DNA for the CDR3: TGTGCCACCAGCAGAGGTGCGGGACAGGGTAAAGAGACCCAGTACTTC. Translating gives CATSRGAGQGKETQYF.

This clonotype was counted at least ten times. V is TRBV18 and J is TRBJ2-4; D is undetermined. The germline gives CDR1 KGHSH, CDR2 LQKENI. This CDR3 comprises 14 residues. V lost 4 bases and J lost 8, with 15 bases in between. CDR3 loop: CASSRTGPRDIQYF. CDR3 nucleotides: TGTGCCAGCTCACGGACGGGTCCAAGGGACATTCAGTACTTC. The complete variable domain, with remaining parts taken from reference TRBV18 and TRBJ2-4, reads NAGVMQNPRHLVRRRGQEARLRCSPMKGHSHVYWYRQLPEEGLKFMVYLQKENIIDESGMPKERFSAEFPKEGPSILRIQQVVRGDSAAYFCASSRTGPRDIQYFGAGTRLSVL.

This clonotype was picked up many times. V is TRBV11-2 and J is TRBJ1-3, with a weak D call TRBD1 (5 bases). The CDR3 length is 14 residues. From germline, CDR1 is SGHAT and CDR2 FQNNGV. With 1 base removed from V and 2 bases from J, the gap between germline ends came to 6 bases. As DNA, the CDR3 is TGTGCCAGCAGCTTAGGACAGACTGGAAACACCATATATTTT. Its translation: CASSLGQTGNTIYF.

This clonotype appeared many times. The rearrangement joins TRBV30 to TRBJ2-6; 8 bases match TRBD1. Per germline, CDR1 GTSNPN and CDR2 SVGIG (reference sequence). With 3 bases clipped from V and 1 base from J, the junction kept 5 bases outside the gene matches. This CDR3 contains 16 residues. The CDR3, as DNA: TGTGCCTGGAGGGGACAGGTTAAATCTGGGGCCAACGTCCTGACTTTC. Amino acids: CAWRGQVKSGANVLTF.

This clonotype was detected many times. The J gene is TRBJ2-7, the V gene TRBV2; TRBD1 matches 10 bases. V shed 8 bases, J shed 6 bases, and the junction held 7 bases outside the gene matches. The CDR3 extends over 13 amino acids. The V gene's germline CDR1 is SNHLY and CDR2 FYNNEI. The chain's CDR3 is CASSRDRGSEQYF. The CDR3 nucleotides are TGTGCCAGCTCCCGGGACAGGGGATCCGAGCAGTACTTC.

In its sample, this clonotype was seen many times. V is TRBV28 and J is TRBJ2-7, with D unresolved. The CDR3 runs to 17 residues. From germline, CDR1 is MDHEN and CDR2 SYDVKM. Trimming cost V 5 bases and J 3 bases, with 23 bases left between them. The CDR3 DNA reads TGTGCCAGCAGTCGAGAACGGGCCACTAACCGCCTCTACGAGCAGTACTTC. This encodes CASSRERATNRLYEQYF. Based on the CDR3 plus reference TRBV28 and TRBJ2-7, the full variable domain is DVKVTQSSRYLVKRTGEKVFLECVQDMDHENMFWYRQDPGLGLRLIYFSYDVKMKEKGDIPEGYSVSREKKERFSLILESASTNQTSMYLCASSRERATNRLYEQYFGPGTRLTVT.

This clonotype was seen many times. The chain is built from TRBV9 and TRBJ2-7; no firm D call. This CDR3 has 14 residues. Per the germline V gene, CDR1 is SGDLS and CDR2 is YYNGEE. V was pared by 0 bases and J by 0 bases, with 7 bases between. Here the CDR3 DNA reads TGTGCCAGCAGCGTAGACGCAGCCTCCTACGAGCAGTACTTC. Amino acid sequence: CASSVDAASYEQYF.